What follows are 9 T cell receptor beta chains derived from one specimen sequenced in a study of blood T cell repertoires in COVID-19. Profiled with immunoSEQ multiplex PCR; TCRdb holds only in-frame clones, not every one. The table includes 55,000 to 65,000 clones, around 87% detected once. Sequences were obtained from peripheral blood. The receptors here all came from a man in his sixties with active or convalescent COVID-19.

This sequence joins TRBV28 and TRBJ2-7; tentative D call: TRBD1 (6 bases). The V and J ends lost 4 bases and 1 base respectively, with 17 bases between them. Germline values: CDR1 MDHEN, CDR2 SYDVKM. CDR3 size: 16 residues. CDR3 in amino acids: CASSSWDTGTSYEQYF. The CDR3, as DNA: TGTGCCAGCAGTTCCTGGGACACCGGGACGTCCTACGAGCAGTACTTC.

The V and J genes are TRBV21-1 and TRBJ2-5; TRBD2, as called in the table, went unchecked against the DNA. TRBV21-1 corresponds to a pseudogene. CDR3 size: 14 residues. The CDR3 loop is CASSKLAREETQYF. The CDR3 region has the DNA TGTGCCAGCAGCAAATTAGCGCGAGAGGAGACCCAGTACTTC.

V usage is TRBV30 and J usage is TRBJ2-1, with TRBD1 as a possible D gene (5 bases). V was clipped by 1 base and J by 6 bases, with 16 bases between them. This CDR3 spans 15 amino acids. Germline lookup yields CDR1 GTSNPN and CDR2 SVGIG (reference sequence). The DNA of the CDR3 is TGTGCCTGGAGTGCATTAGACACTGACAGCAATGAGCAGTTCTTC. It codes for CAWSALDTDSNEQFF.

The chain joins TRBV27 to TRBJ2-7; TRBD2 aligns across 8 bases. The CDR3 is made up of 16 amino acids. From germline, CDR1 is MNHEY and CDR2 SMNVEV (reference sequence). Trimming removed 6 bases from V and 6 bases from J; junction bases left unmatched: 16. In nucleotides, the CDR3 is TGTGCCAGCAGAGGGAGAAAGTCTAGCGGGTATCTCGAGCAGTACTTC. It encodes CASRGRKSSGYLEQYF.

This chain's CDR3 is CASSHGQGGPTDTQYF. The CDR3 DNA is TGTGCCAGCAGCCACGGACAGGGCGGGCCCACAGATACGCAGTATTTT. This chain joins TRBV3-1 (or the pseudogene TRBV3-2) and TRBJ2-3; 8 positions agree with TRBD1. Per germline, CDR1 LGHDT and CDR2 YNNKEL (reference sequence). This CDR3 is 16 amino acids long. Trimming cost V 3 bases and J 2 bases; bases outside gene matches: 7.

The J gene is TRBJ1-4, the V gene TRBV6-2 or TRBV6-3, with 7 bases aligning to TRBD1. The ends lost 4 bases at V and 6 bases at J; junction bases unmatched: 5. Looked up from germline, CDR1 is MNHEY and CDR2 is SVGEGT. The CDR3 runs 14 residues. The CDR3 region is CASSSQGKYEKLFF. The CDR3 nucleotides are TGTGCCAGCAGTTCACAGGGGAAGTATGAAAAACTGTTTTTT.

This sequence joins TRBV18 and TRBJ1-1; TRBD1 matches 8 bases. After removal of 0 bases from V and 0 bases from J, the junction contained 3 bases not matched to a gene. From germline, CDR1 is KGHSH and CDR2 LQKENI. There are 16 residues in the CDR3. In DNA form, the CDR3 reads TGTGCCAGCTCACCACCGACAGGGGCGCTGAACACTGAAGCTTTCTTT. It encodes CASSPPTGALNTEAFF.

Of note for this clone: The junction does not match germline at one end; this may be a read error. The CDR3 nucleotides are TGTGCCACCGCGGATAGCGGGAACAGTGGCATTCAATACTTC. Its protein is CATADSGNSGIQYF. The chain carries TRBV19 and TRBJ2-4; 8 bases are shared with TRBD2. The CDR3 is made up of 14 amino acids. In germline, CDR1 is LNHDA, CDR2 SQIVND (reference sequence).

This chain connects TRBV5-6 to TRBJ2-7; possibly TRBD1 for D (5 bases). The germline V and J ends were trimmed by 4 bases and 2 bases, with 13 bases remaining between them. This CDR3 contains 14 residues. Germline loops: CDR1 SGHDT, CDR2 YYEEEE. The CDR3 DNA reads TGTGCCAGCAGCCCGTGGACAAATACCTACGAGCAGTACTTC. Translation gives CASSPWTNTYEQYF.